This TCR beta chain was identified in a study of shared clonotypes between healthy human individuals. Across the study: Aged 18 to 49, the donors were a couple of women and three men. Study-wide findings and caveats: The researchers took only blood, and tissue repertoires probably look different.

Researchers ran the assay at a deep level. Ten immunoSEQ deep assay plates were used by the authors to sequence unsorted PBMC DNA. The method was immunoSEQ multiplex PCR; TCRdb's version includes in-frame clones alone and lacks a portion of them. The data show about 490,000 clones, 65% to 85% seen once. Regarding this clone: The antigen is not known.

The V and J ends lost 6 bases and 4 bases respectively, with 13 bases between them. This CDR3 is 14 amino acids long. From germline, CDR1 is MDHEN and CDR2 SYDVKM. This clonotype was obtained from a woman aged 40 to 55 in good health. Some clones in this sample may be carry-over from other donors' samples. The chain links TRBV28 to TRBJ2-1; D is possibly TRBD2 (5 bases). The material sequenced was PBMCs. The CDR3: CASREDVTYNEQFF. In DNA, the CDR3 is TGTGCCAGCAGGGAGGACGTTACGTACAATGAGCAGTTCTTC.